This T cell receptor (beta chain) comes out of a study of T cell responses to AZD1222 COVID-19 vaccine. Broader study findings: Receipt of two AZD1222 doses was followed by a rise in Spike-specific TCR breadth and depth. There were vaccine-associated CD4 TCRs across spike, dominant at 160-218 and 743-854.

The germline V gene encodes CDR1 LNHDA and CDR2 SQIVND (reference sequence). V shed 5 bases and J 3 bases; nucleotides not matched to a gene: 4. CDR3 length: 14 amino acids. Repertoires were generated with immunoSEQ multiplex PCR, while TCRdb's copy carries only in-frame clones and drops some. The sample contains 90,000 to 120,000 clones, 70% to 90% of which appear only once. This clone appeared many times. Antigen: not known. Additional DNA sequences in this sample encode the identical CDR3. The origin of this receptor is an adult who received the AZD1222 COVID-19 vaccine. The chain uses TRBV19 and TRBJ2-3, with 8 bases identical to TRBD2. The sample here was peripheral blood, taken 28 days after the second AZD1222 dose. The CDR3 loop reads CASSAGGGTDTQYF. The CDR3 DNA reads as TGTGCCAGTAGTGCCGGGGGGGGGACAGATACGCAGTATTTT. Based on the CDR3 plus reference TRBV19 and TRBJ2-3, the full variable domain is DGGITQSPKYLFRKEGQNVTLSCEQNLNHDAMYWYRQDPGQGLRLIYYSQIVNDFQKGDIAEGYSVSREKKESFPLTVTSAQKNPTAFYLCASSAGGGTDTQYFGPGTRLTVL.